This T cell receptor (beta chain) came from a study of T cells after yellow fever vaccination. This clonotype was seen a few times. Its antigen is not known. The CDR3 has 14 residues. The V segment lost 8 bases and the J segment 2 bases; nucleotides outside the gene matches: 7. Per germline, CDR1 MNHEY and CDR2 SVGEGT. TCRdb reprocessed the 5' RACE reads via MiXCR and lists one record per CDR3 protein. The data contain around 300,000 distinct CDR3 sequences, approximately 4% of them singletons. General study findings and limits: Once the booster was given, most primary-vaccination clones reappeared, at approximately 97% for CD4 and over 85% for CD8. Researchers cautioned that FACS-sorted repertoires could harbor abundant clonotypes contaminating from the bulk population.

This TCR derives from a man between 18 and 29 years old who received the YFV17D yellow fever vaccine. The sequences come from PBMCs, collected 5 days after the yellow fever booster vaccination. The chain is built from TRBV6-2 or TRBV6-3 and TRBJ2-3, with TRBD2 matching over 7 bases. The CDR3 protein is CASGDYKTTDTQYF. CDR3 bases: TGTGCCAGCGGGGACTACAAAACCACAGATACGCAGTATTTT.